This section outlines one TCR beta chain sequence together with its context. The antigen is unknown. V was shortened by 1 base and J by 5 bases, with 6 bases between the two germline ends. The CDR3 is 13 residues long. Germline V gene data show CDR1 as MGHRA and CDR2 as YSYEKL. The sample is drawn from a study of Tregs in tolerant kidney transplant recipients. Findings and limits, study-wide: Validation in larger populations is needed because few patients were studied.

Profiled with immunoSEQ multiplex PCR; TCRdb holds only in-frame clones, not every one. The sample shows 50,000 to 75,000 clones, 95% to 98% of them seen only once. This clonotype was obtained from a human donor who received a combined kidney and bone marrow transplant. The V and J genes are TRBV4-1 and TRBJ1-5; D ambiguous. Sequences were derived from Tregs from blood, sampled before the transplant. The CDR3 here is CASSQGLYQPQHF. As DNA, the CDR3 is TGCGCCAGCAGCCAAGGACTTTATCAGCCCCAGCATTTT.